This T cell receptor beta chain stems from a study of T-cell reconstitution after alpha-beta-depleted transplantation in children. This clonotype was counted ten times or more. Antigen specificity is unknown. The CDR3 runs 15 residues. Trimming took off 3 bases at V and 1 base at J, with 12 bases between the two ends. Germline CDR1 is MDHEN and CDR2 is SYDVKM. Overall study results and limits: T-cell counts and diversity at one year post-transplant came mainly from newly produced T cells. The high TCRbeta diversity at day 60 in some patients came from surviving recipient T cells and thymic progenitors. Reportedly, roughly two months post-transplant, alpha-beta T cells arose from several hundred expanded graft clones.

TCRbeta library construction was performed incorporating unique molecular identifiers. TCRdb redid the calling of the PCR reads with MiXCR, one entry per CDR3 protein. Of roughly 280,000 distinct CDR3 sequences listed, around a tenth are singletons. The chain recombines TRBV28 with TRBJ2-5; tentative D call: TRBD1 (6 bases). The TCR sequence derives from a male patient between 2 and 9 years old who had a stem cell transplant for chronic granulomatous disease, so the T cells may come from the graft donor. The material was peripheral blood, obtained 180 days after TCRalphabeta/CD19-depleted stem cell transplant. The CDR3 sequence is CASSFMGRGQETQYF. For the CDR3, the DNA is TGTGCCAGCAGTTTCATGGGCAGGGGCCAAGAGACCCAGTACTTC.